Listed below are T cell receptor beta chains from one sample, sequenced in a study of cytomegalovirus exposure and HLA in healthy donors. Sequenced by immunoSEQ multiplex PCR; TCRdb stores in-frame clones only, minus some. The sample contains 55,000 to 80,000 clones, approximately 71% of which appear only once. Source material: PBMCs. These receptors came from a young woman in good health and CMV-seronegative. Each CDR3 is given with its conserved first and last residue. The order of the fields is clone size, J gene, D gene, V gene, CDR3 DNA, CDR3 protein. D genes are given only for firm matches. Only some rows state a clone size, as once, few, many or a class for expanded clones.

abundance: -
j_gene: TRBJ2-7
d_gene: -
v_gene: TRBV6-5
CDR3nt: TGTGCCAGCAGTTCAGACACCCACGAGCAGTACTTC
CDR3aa: CASSSDTHEQYF

abundance: -
j_gene: TRBJ1-5
d_gene: -
v_gene: TRBV6-5
CDR3nt: TGTGCCAGCAGTGAGGGCCGACAGCCCCAGCATTTT
CDR3aa: CASSEGRQPQHF

abundance: -
j_gene: TRBJ1-1
d_gene: -
v_gene: TRBV2
CDR3nt: TGTGCCAGCAGTGGCGACGGGGGGACTGAAGCTTTCTTT
CDR3aa: CASSGDGGTEAFF

abundance: few
j_gene: TRBJ1-2
d_gene: -
v_gene: TRBV10-3
CDR3nt: TGTGCCATCAGTGCCCCCAGGGGAGATGGCTACACCTTC
CDR3aa: CAISAPRGDGYTF

abundance: few
j_gene: TRBJ2-7
d_gene: TRBD2
v_gene: TRBV5-4
CDR3nt: TGTGCCAGCAGCCGTCGATCTAGCGGGGGCCCCTACGAGCAGTACTTC
CDR3aa: CASSRRSSGGPYEQYF

abundance: -
j_gene: TRBJ2-1
d_gene: TRBD1
v_gene: TRBV5-1
CDR3nt: TGCGCCAGCAGCTGGGACAGCTCCTACAATGAGCAGTTCTTC
CDR3aa: CASSWDSSYNEQFF

abundance: -
j_gene: TRBJ1-2
d_gene: -
v_gene: TRBV2
CDR3nt: TGTGCCAGCAGTGCGAACAGCCAAGACGGCTACACCTTC
CDR3aa: CASSANSQDGYTF

abundance: -
j_gene: TRBJ1-2
d_gene: TRBD1
v_gene: TRBV4-2
CDR3nt: TGTGCCAGCAGCTCAGGGGGCTTGGTCTATGGCTACACCTTC
CDR3aa: CASSSGGLVYGYTF

abundance: few
j_gene: TRBJ2-2
d_gene: TRBD2
v_gene: TRBV9
CDR3nt: TGTGCCAGCAGCCCCGGCGGGGGGGCGAACACCGGGGAGCTGTTTTTT
CDR3aa: CASSPGGGANTGELFF

abundance: -
j_gene: TRBJ1-6
d_gene: -
v_gene: TRBV6-5
CDR3nt: TGTGCCACCAAGTTCGGGTCGGGGGATTCACCCCTCCACTTT
CDR3aa: CATKFGSGDSPLHF

abundance: -
j_gene: TRBJ1-3
d_gene: TRBD1
v_gene: TRBV27
CDR3nt: TGTGCCAGCAGGTCAGGGGGCGACACCATATATTTT
CDR3aa: CASRSGGDTIYF

abundance: -
j_gene: TRBJ2-7
d_gene: -
v_gene: TRBV30
CDR3nt: TGTGTTTTTTTCAAGCAGAAGGCGGCATACGAGCAGTACTTC
CDR3aa: CVFFKQKAAYEQYF

abundance: few
j_gene: TRBJ1-3
d_gene: -
v_gene: TRBV7-3
CDR3nt: TGTGCCAGCAGCTTAGCAGGGTCTGGAAACACCATATATTTT
CDR3aa: CASSLAGSGNTIYF

abundance: -
j_gene: TRBJ2-1
d_gene: TRBD1
v_gene: TRBV11-3
CDR3nt: TGTGCCAGCAGCTCTTGGACAGGGAAGAATGAGCAGTTCTTC
CDR3aa: CASSSWTGKNEQFF

abundance: -
j_gene: TRBJ1-6
d_gene: TRBD1
v_gene: TRBV25-1
CDR3nt: TGTGCCAGCAGTGGGACAGGGCCGACCTATAATTCACCCCTCCACTTT
CDR3aa: CASSGTGPTYNSPLHF

abundance: -
j_gene: TRBJ2-7
d_gene: -
v_gene: TRBV29-1
CDR3nt: TGCAGCGTTGGGGGGGGAGGGACAAACGAGCAGTACTTC
CDR3aa: CSVGGGGTNEQYF

abundance: few
j_gene: TRBJ2-7
d_gene: -
v_gene: TRBV4-1
CDR3nt: TGCGCCAGCAGCCAAGAGGGGGGTCGGTACGAGCAGTACTTC
CDR3aa: CASSQEGGRYEQYF

abundance: -
j_gene: TRBJ1-1
d_gene: -
v_gene: TRBV9
CDR3nt: TGTGCCAGCAGCGTAGGGTTGGGGCCATCGAACACTGAAGCTTTCTTT
CDR3aa: CASSVGLGPSNTEAFF

abundance: few
j_gene: TRBJ1-1
d_gene: -
v_gene: TRBV5-6
CDR3nt: TGTGCCAGCAGGCTCGCGACAGAAACTGAAGCTTTCTTT
CDR3aa: CASRLATETEAFF

abundance: -
j_gene: TRBJ1-2
d_gene: TRBD1
v_gene: TRBV7-2
CDR3nt: TGTGCCAGCAGCGCGATTCAGGGGGCAGGAGGCTACACCTTC
CDR3aa: CASSAIQGAGGYTF

abundance: -
j_gene: TRBJ1-6
d_gene: TRBD1
v_gene: TRBV5-5
CDR3nt: TGTGCCAGCAGCCCAAGCTCCCCGACAGGGGCAGATTCACCCCTCCACTTT
CDR3aa: CASSPSSPTGADSPLHF

abundance: -
j_gene: TRBJ1-4
d_gene: TRBD1
v_gene: TRBV7-8
CDR3nt: TGTGCCAGCAGCGCAGACAGGGGGCATGAAAAACTGTTTTTT
CDR3aa: CASSADRGHEKLFF

abundance: -
j_gene: TRBJ2-7
d_gene: TRBD2
v_gene: TRBV5-1
CDR3nt: TGCGCCAGCAGCTTAAAATTAGCGGGCTCCTACGAGCAGTACTTC
CDR3aa: CASSLKLAGSYEQYF

abundance: -
j_gene: TRBJ1-2
d_gene: TRBD1
v_gene: TRBV19
CDR3nt: TGTGCCAGTAGAGATACAGGGGGTTCGGATGGCTACACCTTC
CDR3aa: CASRDTGGSDGYTF

abundance: -
j_gene: TRBJ2-3
d_gene: TRBD1
v_gene: TRBV30
CDR3nt: TGTGCCTGGAGTGACGGACAGGGTTCAGATACGCAGTATTTT
CDR3aa: CAWSDGQGSDTQYF

abundance: -
j_gene: TRBJ1-5
d_gene: TRBD1
v_gene: TRBV6-6
CDR3nt: TGTGCCAGCAGTTTCTCTTCCAACAGGGGGACTCAGCCCCAGCATTTT
CDR3aa: CASSFSSNRGTQPQHF

abundance: -
j_gene: TRBJ2-2
d_gene: -
v_gene: TRBV11-2
CDR3nt: TGTGCCAGCAGCCCGGTTGCCGGGGAGCTGTTTTTT
CDR3aa: CASSPVAGELFF